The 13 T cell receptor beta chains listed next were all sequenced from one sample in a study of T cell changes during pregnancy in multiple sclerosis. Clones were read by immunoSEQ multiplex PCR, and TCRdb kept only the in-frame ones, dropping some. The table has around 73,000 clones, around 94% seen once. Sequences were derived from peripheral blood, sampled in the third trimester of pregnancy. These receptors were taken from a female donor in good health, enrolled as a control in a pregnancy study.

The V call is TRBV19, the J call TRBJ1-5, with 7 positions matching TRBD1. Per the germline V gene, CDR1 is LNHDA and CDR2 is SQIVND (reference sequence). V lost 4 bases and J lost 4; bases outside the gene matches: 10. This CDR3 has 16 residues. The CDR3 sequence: CASSTTGQISNQPQHF. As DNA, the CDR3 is TGTGCCAGTAGTACCACGGGACAGATATCAAATCAGCCCCAGCATTTT.

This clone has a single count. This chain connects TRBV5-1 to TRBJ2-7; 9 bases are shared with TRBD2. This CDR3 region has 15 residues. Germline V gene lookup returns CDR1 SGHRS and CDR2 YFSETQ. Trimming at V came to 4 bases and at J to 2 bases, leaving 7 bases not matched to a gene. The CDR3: CASSIRLAEAYEQYF. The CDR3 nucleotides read TGCGCCAGCAGCATCCGACTAGCGGAGGCCTACGAGCAGTACTTC.

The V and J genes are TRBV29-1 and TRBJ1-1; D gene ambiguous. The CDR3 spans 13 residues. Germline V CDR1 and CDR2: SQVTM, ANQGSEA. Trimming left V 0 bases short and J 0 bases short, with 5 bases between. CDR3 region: CSVEDGLNTEAFF. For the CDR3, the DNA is TGCAGCGTTGAAGATGGCCTGAACACTGAAGCTTTCTTT.

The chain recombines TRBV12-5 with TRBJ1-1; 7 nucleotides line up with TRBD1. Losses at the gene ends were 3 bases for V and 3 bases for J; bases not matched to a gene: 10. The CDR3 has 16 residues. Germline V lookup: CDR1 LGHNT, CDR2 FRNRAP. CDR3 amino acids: CASGLNRGPGDTEAFF. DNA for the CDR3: TGTGCTAGTGGTTTAAACAGGGGTCCGGGCGACACTGAAGCTTTCTTT.

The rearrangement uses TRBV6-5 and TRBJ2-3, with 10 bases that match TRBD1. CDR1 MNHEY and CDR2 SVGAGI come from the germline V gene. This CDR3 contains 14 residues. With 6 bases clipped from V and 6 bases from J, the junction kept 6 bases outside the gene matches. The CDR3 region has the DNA TGTGCCAGCAGCTCCGGGACAGGGGTCGATACGCAGTATTTT. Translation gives CASSSGTGVDTQYF.

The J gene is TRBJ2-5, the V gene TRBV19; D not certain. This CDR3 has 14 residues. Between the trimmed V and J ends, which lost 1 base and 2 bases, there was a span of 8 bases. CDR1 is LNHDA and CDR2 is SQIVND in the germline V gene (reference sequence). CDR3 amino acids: CASSIGGRQETQYF. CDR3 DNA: TGTGCCAGTAGTATAGGAGGTCGGCAAGAGACCCAGTACTTC.

CDR3 DNA: TGTGCCACCCTCACGTTCACAGGGATTGGGGGAGAAGAGACCCAGTACTTC. Protein product: CATLTFTGIGGEETQYF. The rearrangement joins TRBV2 to TRBJ2-5, with a tentative D call TRBD1 (6 bases). The CDR3 length is 17 residues. Deletions cut 10 bases from V and 3 bases from J, with 27 bases between. Germline CDR1 reads SNHLY; CDR2 reads FYNNEI.

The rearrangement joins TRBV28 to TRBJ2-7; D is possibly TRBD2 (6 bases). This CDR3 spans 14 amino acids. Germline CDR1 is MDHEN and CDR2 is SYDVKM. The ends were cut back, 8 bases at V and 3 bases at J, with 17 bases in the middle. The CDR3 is CASLPRGGVYEQYF. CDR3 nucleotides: TGTGCCAGCCTCCCCCGGGGAGGAGTCTACGAGCAGTACTTC.

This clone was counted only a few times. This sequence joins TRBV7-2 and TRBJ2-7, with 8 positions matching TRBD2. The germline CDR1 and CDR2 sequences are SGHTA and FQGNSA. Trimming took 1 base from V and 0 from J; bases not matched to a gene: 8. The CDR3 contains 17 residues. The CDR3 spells CASSLGSGALSSYEQYF. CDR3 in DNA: TGTGCCAGCAGCTTAGGTAGCGGGGCCTTGAGCTCCTACGAGCAGTACTTC. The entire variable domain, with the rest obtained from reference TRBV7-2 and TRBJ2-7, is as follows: GAGVSQSPSNKVTEKGKDVELRCDPISGHTALYWYRQSLGQGLEFLIYFQGNSAPDKSGLPSDRFSAERTGGSVSTLTIQRTQQEDSAVYLCASSLGSGALSSYEQYFGPGTRLTVT.

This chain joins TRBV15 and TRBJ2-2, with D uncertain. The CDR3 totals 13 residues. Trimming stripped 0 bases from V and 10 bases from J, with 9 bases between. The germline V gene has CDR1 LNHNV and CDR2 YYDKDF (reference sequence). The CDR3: CATSRELTPELFF. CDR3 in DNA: TGTGCCACCAGCAGAGAACTGACACCGGAGCTGTTTTTT.

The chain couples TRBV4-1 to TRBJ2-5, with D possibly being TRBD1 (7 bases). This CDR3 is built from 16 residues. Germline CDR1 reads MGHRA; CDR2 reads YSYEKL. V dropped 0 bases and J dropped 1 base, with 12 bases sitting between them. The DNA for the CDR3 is TGCGCCAGCAGCCAAGATCGGGGGACAGTCCAAGAGACCCAGTACTTC. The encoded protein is CASSQDRGTVQETQYF.

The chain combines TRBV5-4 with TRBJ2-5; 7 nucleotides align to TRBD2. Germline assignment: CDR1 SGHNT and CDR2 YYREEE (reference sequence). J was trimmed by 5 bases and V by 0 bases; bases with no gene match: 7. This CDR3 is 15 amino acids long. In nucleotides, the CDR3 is TGTGCCAGCAGCTTGGCTGGGGGGGGGATTGAGACCCAGTACTTC. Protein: CASSLAGGGIETQYF.

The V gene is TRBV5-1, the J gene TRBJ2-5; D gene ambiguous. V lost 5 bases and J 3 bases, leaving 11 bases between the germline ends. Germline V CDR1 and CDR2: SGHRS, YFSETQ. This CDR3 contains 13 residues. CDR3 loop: CASSWASEETQYF. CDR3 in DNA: TGCGCCAGCAGTTGGGCCTCTGAAGAGACCCAGTACTTC. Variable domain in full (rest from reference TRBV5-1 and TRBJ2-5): KAGVTQTPRYLIKTRGQQVTLSCSPISGHRSVSWYQQTPGQGLQFLFEYFSETQRNKGNFPGRFSGRQFSNSRSEMNVSTLELGDSALYLCASSWASEETQYFGPGTRLLVL.